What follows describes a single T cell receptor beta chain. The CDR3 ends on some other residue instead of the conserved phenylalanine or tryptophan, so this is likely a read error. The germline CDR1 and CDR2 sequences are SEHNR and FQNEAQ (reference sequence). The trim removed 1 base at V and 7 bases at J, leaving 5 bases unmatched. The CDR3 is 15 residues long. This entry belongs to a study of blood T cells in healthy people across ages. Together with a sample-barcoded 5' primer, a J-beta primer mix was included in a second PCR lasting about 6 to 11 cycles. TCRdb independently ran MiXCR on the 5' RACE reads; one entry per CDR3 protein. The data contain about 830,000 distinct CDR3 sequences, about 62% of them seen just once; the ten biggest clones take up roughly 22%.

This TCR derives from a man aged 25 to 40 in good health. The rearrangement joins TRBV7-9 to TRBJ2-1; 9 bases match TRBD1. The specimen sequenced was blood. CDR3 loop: CASSLVGTGLNEQFS. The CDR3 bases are TGTGCCAGCAGCTTAGTAGGGACAGGGCTAAATGAGCAGTTCTCC.